This passage covers 9 T cell receptor beta chains from one sample sequenced in a study of neoadjuvant anti-PD-1 for oral cavity cancer. Generated by immunoSEQ multiplex PCR, the TCRdb table keeps only in-frame clones and is missing some. The sample carries about 12,000 clones, over 55% recorded once. Time point noted: after neoadjuvant nivolumab, at surgical resection. The starting material was PBMCs, obtained after nivolumab (anti-PD-1) treatment. The receptor set was obtained from a person aged 35-79 years with oral cavity squamous cell carcinoma.

V usage is TRBV9 and J usage is TRBJ2-3; 7 bases are shared with TRBD2. After removal of 0 bases from V and 5 bases from J, the junction contained 3 bases not matched to a gene. Germline V lookup: CDR1 SGDLS, CDR2 YYNGEE. The CDR3 is 14 amino acids. Here the CDR3 DNA reads TGTGCCAGCAGCGTAGGTGGGAGGGTAGATACGCAGTATTTT. It is translated as CASSVGGRVDTQYF.

This chain joins TRBV4-2 and TRBJ1-6; TRBD1 is a possible D gene (6 bases). The CDR3 has 13 amino acids. V shed 6 bases and J shed 8 bases, with 11 bases lying between them. Germline-derived CDR1 and CDR2 are LGHNA and YNFKEQ. As DNA, the CDR3 is TGTGCCAGCAGGGGGACAACCGATTCACCCCTCCACTTT. Protein sequence: CASRGTTDSPLHF.

This clone was recorded a few times. The V gene is TRBV5-1, the J gene TRBJ1-5; unclear D gene. The ends were cut back, 0 bases at V and 7 bases at J, with 8 bases in the middle. CDR1 SGHRS and CDR2 YFSETQ come from the germline V gene. The CDR3 runs 13 residues. The CDR3 sequence is CASSLGLGQPQHF. The CDR3 DNA follows: TGCGCCAGCAGCTTGGGTTTAGGACAGCCCCAGCATTTT.

The table lists this clone with a few counts. The chain carries TRBV6-1 and TRBJ1-1, with D possibly TRBD1 on 6 matching bases. Germline lookup yields CDR1 MNHNS and CDR2 SASEGT. Trimming left V 2 bases short and J 0 bases short, with 13 bases between. This CDR3 is built from 16 residues. The CDR3 nucleotides read TGTGCCAGCAGTGAATATGGCAGGGGCTTGAACACTGAAGCTTTCTTT. It encodes CASSEYGRGLNTEAFF.

The rearrangement joins TRBV30 to TRBJ1-1, with a tentative D call TRBD1 (5 bases). CDR3 length: 14 amino acids. V was clipped by 4 bases and J by 6 bases, with 18 bases between them. Germline V gene lookup returns CDR1 GTSNPN and CDR2 SVGIG (reference sequence). This CDR3 is CAWTAGEGFAEAFF. CDR3 DNA: TGTGCCTGGACGGCCGGGGAGGGGTTCGCTGAAGCTTTCTTT. Full variable domain (missing parts from reference TRBV30 and TRBJ1-1): SQTIHQWPATLVQPVGSPLSLECTVEGTSNPNLYWYRQAAGRGLQLLFYSVGIGQISSEVPQNLSASRPQDRQFILSSKKLLLSDSGFYLCAWTAGEGFAEAFFGQGTRLTVV.

This clone has a single count. The chain uses TRBV6-1 and TRBJ2-3, with D possibly being TRBD1 or TRBD2 (6 bases each). V lost 6 bases and J 2 bases, leaving 12 bases between the germline ends. There are 14 residues in the CDR3. Germline V lookup: CDR1 MNHNS, CDR2 SASEGT. CDR3 coding DNA: TGTGCCAGCAGAGGGGGGCCTATCACAGATACGCAGTATTTT. Translating gives CASRGGPITDTQYF.

This clone was observed once. J is TRBJ1-5 and V is TRBV19, with 9 bases that match TRBD1. With V trimmed by 5 bases and J by 4 bases, 12 bases remained unmatched. Germline CDR1 reads LNHDA; CDR2 reads SQIVND (reference sequence). This CDR3 contains 17 residues. CDR3 in amino acids: CASSSGTGYGPNQPQHF. In DNA, the CDR3 is TGTGCCAGTAGTTCGGGGACAGGGTATGGGCCAAATCAGCCCCAGCATTTT. The full variable domain, with the rest looked up from reference TRBV19 and TRBJ1-5, is DGGITQSPKYLFRKEGQNVTLSCEQNLNHDAMYWYRQDPGQGLRLIYYSQIVNDFQKGDIAEGYSVSREKKESFPLTVTSAQKNPTAFYLCASSSGTGYGPNQPQHFGDGTRLSIL.

The chain combines TRBV30 with TRBJ2-3; 8 positions agree with TRBD2. J was trimmed by 2 bases and V by 3 bases; bases with no gene match: 7. Germline V lookup: CDR1 GTSNPN, CDR2 SVGIG (reference sequence). This CDR3 region has 15 residues. The CDR3 DNA reads TGTGCCTGGAGAGCTCGTAGCGGGGCCACAGATACGCAGTATTTT. Amino acid sequence: CAWRARSGATDTQYF.

V is TRBV14 and J is TRBJ2-5, with 9 bases identical to TRBD1. V was clipped by 2 bases and J by 4 bases; unmatched bases: 5. The length of the CDR3 is 15 residues. Germline CDR1 is SGHDN and CDR2 is FVKESK. Here the CDR3 reads CASSQQQGAGETQYF. Here the CDR3 DNA reads TGTGCCAGCAGCCAACAACAGGGGGCGGGAGAGACCCAGTACTTC. The full variable domain, completed using reference TRBV14 and TRBJ2-5, is EAGVTQFPSHSVIEKGQTVTLRCDPISGHDNLYWYRRVMGKEIKFLLHFVKESKQDESGMPNNRFLAERTGGTYSTLKVQPAELEDSGVYFCASSQQQGAGETQYFGPGTRLLVL.